A single sample gave rise to the 19 T cell receptor beta chains below, sequenced in a study of cytomegalovirus exposure and HLA in healthy donors. The study ran its PCR with 60 Vbeta and 13 Jbeta primers. Profiled with immunoSEQ multiplex PCR; TCRdb holds only in-frame clones, not every one. The sample holds hundreds of thousands of clones; 70% to 80% are singletons and the top ten take 3.5% to 4%. Sequencing input: PBMCs. These receptors were obtained from a male donor in good health and CMV-seronegative.

This chain links TRBV28 with TRBJ2-5, with 7 bases identical to TRBD2. With 6 bases clipped from V and 5 bases from J, the junction kept 12 bases outside the gene matches. The germline V gene encodes CDR1 MDHEN and CDR2 SYDVKM. The CDR3 is 15 residues long. The CDR3 reads CASSPTSARGETQYF. For the CDR3, the DNA is TGTGCCAGCAGCCCAACTAGCGCCCGGGGGGAGACCCAGTACTTC.

V gene TRBV28 combines with J gene TRBJ2-1; TRBD2 matches at 12 bases. The ends lost 4 bases at V and 8 bases at J; junction bases unmatched: 9. Germline V CDR1 and CDR2: MDHEN, SYDVKM. This CDR3 is built from 16 residues. The CDR3 nucleotides are TGTGCCAGCAGTTATGGACTAGCGGGAACAATGGATGAGCAGTTCTTC. Amino acid sequence: CASSYGLAGTMDEQFF.

This chain uses TRBV27 with TRBJ2-2; TRBD2 agrees at 13 bases. V trimming: 5 bases; J trimming: 5 bases; junction bases outside the gene matches: 8. The CDR3 runs 17 residues. CDR1 and CDR2 (germline): MNHEY, SMNVEV (reference sequence). The DNA of the CDR3 is TGTGCCAGCAGTGGCGGACTAGCGGGAGATGGGACCGGGGAGCTGTTTTTT. Residues: CASSGGLAGDGTGELFF.

The V gene is TRBV19, the J gene TRBJ2-7, with 8 bases fitting TRBD1. The V and J ends lost 2 bases and 2 bases, in that order; junction bases with no gene match: 2. CDR3 length: 14 amino acids. In germline, CDR1 is LNHDA, CDR2 SQIVND (reference sequence). The CDR3 loop reads CASSIMGQAYEQYF. CDR3 nucleotide sequence: TGTGCCAGTAGTATAATGGGACAGGCCTACGAGCAGTACTTC.

This clone has more than one count but fewer than ten. J is TRBJ2-1 and V is TRBV6-1; D gene unclear. Between the trimmed V and J ends, which lost 7 bases and 7 bases, there was a span of 8 bases. CDR1 MNHNS and CDR2 SASEGT come from the germline V gene. There are 11 residues in the CDR3. For the CDR3, the DNA is TGTGCCAGCATGAACAGAAATGAGCAGTTCTTC. The encoded protein is CASMNRNEQFF.

The chain employs TRBV6-5 and TRBJ2-1, with 7 bases identical to TRBD2. The CDR3 length is 14 residues. J lost 7 bases, V lost 11 bases, and 14 bases had no gene match. Germline V gene data show CDR1 as MNHEY and CDR2 as SVGAGI. In nucleotides, the CDR3 is TGTGCCTCCAGTAGGACTAGGACCCCAAATGAGCAGTTCTTC. Amino acid sequence: CASSRTRTPNEQFF.

This clone came up a few times. This chain's CDR3 is CASSLVAGETGELFF. In DNA form, the CDR3 reads TGTGCCAGCAGCTTAGTAGCGGGAGAAACCGGGGAGCTGTTTTTT. The chain carries TRBV7-9 and TRBJ2-2, with TRBD2 matching over 9 bases. V dropped 1 base and J dropped 5; count of bases not matched to a gene: 2. The CDR3 length is 15 residues. Germline CDR1 is SEHNR and CDR2 is FQNEAQ (reference sequence).

The V gene is TRBV5-1, the J gene TRBJ2-1; TRBD2 aligns across 8 bases. The J segment lost 10 bases and the V segment lost 2 bases, leaving 8 bases of the junction unmatched. The CDR3 spans 14 residues. Per germline, CDR1 SGHRS and CDR2 YFSETQ. The CDR3 DNA sequence: TGCGCCAGCAGCTTTGGGGGTACTAGCGGAGAGCAGTTCTTC. This gives the protein CASSFGGTSGEQFF.

The V call is TRBV6-5, the J call TRBJ1-2; D call uncertain. Trimming stripped 0 bases from V and 6 bases from J, with 14 bases between. This CDR3 is 15 amino acids long. Per germline, CDR1 MNHEY and CDR2 SVGAGI. The CDR3 here is CASSYSSTREDGYTF. CDR3 nucleotides: TGTGCCAGCAGTTACTCGTCCACCCGCGAGGATGGCTACACCTTC.

Only one count was recorded for this clone. The genes are TRBV7-9 and TRBJ2-3, with TRBD2 as a possible D gene (6 bases). The germline V gene encodes CDR1 SEHNR and CDR2 FQNEAQ (reference sequence). CDR3 length: 15 amino acids. V dropped 4 bases and J dropped 1 base, with 12 bases sitting between them. The CDR3 loop reads CASSSGGTRTDTQYF. CDR3 DNA sequence: TGTGCCAGCAGCTCAGGCGGGACCCGCACAGATACGCAGTATTTT. Supplemented by reference TRBV7-9 and TRBJ2-3, the full variable domain reads DTGVSQNPRHKITKRGQNVTFRCDPISEHNRLYWYRQTLGQGPEFLTYFQNEAQLEKSRLLSDRFSAERPKGSFSTLEIQRTEQGDSAMYLCASSSGGTRTDTQYFGPGTRLTVL.

There are a few counts of this clone. The chain has TRBV6-5 and TRBJ1-5; perhaps TRBD1 as D (5 bases). V dropped 5 bases and J dropped 3 bases, with 11 bases sitting between them. Germline assignment: CDR1 MNHEY and CDR2 SVGAGI. This CDR3 has 14 amino acids. The CDR3 loop is CASSNEGVNQPQHF. CDR3 DNA: TGTGCCAGCAGTAACGAAGGGGTCAATCAGCCCCAGCATTTT.

The chain recombines TRBV29-1 with TRBJ1-3, with no clear D. This CDR3 spans 12 amino acids. Germline loops: CDR1 SQVTM, CDR2 ANQGSEA. V was cut by 7 bases and J by 1 base, with 8 bases left in between. CDR3 DNA: TGCAGCGCTCTGCGGTCTGGAAACACCATATATTTT. This translates into CSALRSGNTIYF.

The V gene is TRBV18, the J gene TRBJ1-4; 8 bases agree with TRBD1. J gave up 5 bases and V 3 bases, and 5 bases lay outside the gene matches. CDR3 length equals 15 residues. Germline V lookup: CDR1 KGHSH, CDR2 LQKENI. The CDR3 DNA sequence: TGTGCCAGCTCACCGAGGACAGGGCCGAATGAAAAACTGTTTTTT. Translating it yields CASSPRTGPNEKLFF. Looking up the rest from reference TRBV18 and TRBJ1-4 gives the full variable domain: NAGVMQNPRHLVRRRGQEARLRCSPMKGHSHVYWYRQLPEEGLKFMVYLQKENIIDESGMPKERFSAEFPKEGPSILRIQQVVRGDSAAYFCASSPRTGPNEKLFFGSGTQLSVL.

Points on this clone: At one boundary the junction diverges from the germline segment, which might be a read error. V and J are TRBV20-1 and TRBJ2-7; weak D call: TRBD2 (5 bases). The germline CDR1 and CDR2 sequences are DFQATT and SNEGSKA (reference sequence). This CDR3 contains 11 residues. The CDR3 DNA is TGTGGTAGTCCAGCGGTGTACGAGCAGTACTTC. Translation: CGSPAVYEQYF.

The DNA of the CDR3 is TGCGCCAGCAGCTTGGTCCTAGCGGGAGGGCCGGGCGAGCAGTACTTC. Protein product: CASSLVLAGGPGEQYF. V is TRBV5-1 and J is TRBJ2-7; TRBD2 agrees at 12 bases. Per the germline V gene, CDR1 is SGHRS and CDR2 is YFSETQ. V trimming: 0 bases; J trimming: 6 bases; junction bases outside the gene matches: 7. The CDR3 is 16 amino acids.

The V gene is TRBV6-1, the J gene TRBJ1-1; possible D gene TRBD1, 5 bases. Trimming removed 5 bases at V and 8 bases at J, with 15 bases between. The CDR3 runs to 13 residues. Germline V CDR1 and CDR2: MNHNS, SASEGT. The CDR3 DNA reads TGTGCCAGCAGTCGATTTATAGGGGAAGAAGCTTTCTTT. Amino acids: CASSRFIGEEAFF.

The V gene is TRBV4-1, the J gene TRBJ1-5; tentative D call: TRBD1 (5 bases). CDR1 is MGHRA, CDR2 YSYEKL, per germline. The germline V and J ends were trimmed by 0 bases and 5 bases, with 14 bases remaining between them. This CDR3 has 16 amino acids. CDR3 sequence: CASSQDSGGWDQPQHF. Here the CDR3 DNA reads TGCGCCAGCAGCCAAGATTCGGGGGGGTGGGATCAGCCCCAGCATTTT.

The chain couples TRBV5-8 to TRBJ2-7, with 7 bases that match TRBD1. After removal of 5 bases from V and 0 bases from J, the junction contained 11 bases not matched to a gene. Looked up from germline, CDR1 is SGHTS and CDR2 is YDEGEE. The CDR3 covers 16 residues. The CDR3 nucleotides are TGTGCCAGCAGTGACCCGGTTCGGACAGGCTCCTACGAGCAGTACTTC. Encoded protein: CASSDPVRTGSYEQYF.

This clone came up a few times. This chain connects TRBV5-6 to TRBJ2-5; D is unclear. CDR1 is SGHDT and CDR2 is YYEEEE in the germline V gene. Trimming left V 2 bases short and J 3 bases short, with 5 bases between. This CDR3 has 12 residues. The CDR3 DNA sequence: TGTGCCAGCAGCTTAGAGGAAGAGACCCAGTACTTC. Translation gives CASSLEEETQYF.